Each of the 26 T cell receptor beta chains below was sequenced from the same sample in a study of technical replicates of blood from several donors (TCRdb year 2017). Receptors were amplified or captured by the immunoSEQ multiplex PCR assay. What TCRdb holds here is the immuneACCESS table cut down to in-frame rearrangements. Part of the clones is not present; checked against another copy, under half of the missing clones reflect an unresolved V gene, and the others are unexplained. This sample has about 88,000 clones in its table, and roughly 94% of those were observed once. The ten largest clones represent more than 0.2% of the sample. The sample consisted of T cells isolated from PBMCs. These receptors were taken from a human donor in good health.

This rearrangement joins TRBV11-1 to TRBJ1-1; 9 nucleotides agree with TRBD1. Germline-derived CDR1 and CDR2 are SGHAT and FQDESV (reference sequence). The CDR3 sequence is 16 residues long. Losses at the gene ends were 0 bases for V and 1 base for J; bases not matched to a gene: 3. For the CDR3, the DNA is TGTGCCAGCAGCTTAGCGTGGACAGGGGCGAACACTGAAGCTTTCTTT. Amino acids: CASSLAWTGANTEAFF.

The genes are TRBV5-1 and TRBJ2-1; the match to TRBD2 covers 12 bases. Germline trimming cut 1 base from V and 0 bases from J; bases unmatched to any gene: 2. Germline-derived CDR1 and CDR2 are SGHRS and YFSETQ. The CDR3 covers 17 residues. The CDR3 DNA is TGCGCCAGCAGCTTGTGGACTAGCGGGATCTCCTACAATGAGCAGTTCTTC. As protein: CASSLWTSGISYNEQFF.

This clone was seen once. The chain employs TRBV7-9 and TRBJ1-1; 10 positions agree with TRBD1. This CDR3 is built from 18 residues. V dropped 4 bases and J dropped 6; count of bases not matched to a gene: 17. Germline values: CDR1 SEHNR, CDR2 FQNEAQ (reference sequence). The CDR3 here is CASSSQMTGGTSVAEAFF. As DNA, the CDR3 is TGTGCCAGCAGCTCTCAAATGACAGGGGGCACGTCGGTCGCTGAAGCTTTCTTT.

V and J are TRBV6-5 and TRBJ1-3, with a possible D match to TRBD1 (6 bases). V lost 6 bases to trimming and J lost 4 bases, with 16 bases between them. The CDR3 is 15 residues long. Germline V CDR1 and CDR2: MNHEY, SVGAGI. CDR3 nucleotide sequence: TGTGCCAGCAGCACAGACAGGATTCTAGGAAACACCATATATTTT. Encoded protein: CASSTDRILGNTIYF.

This clone has a single count. The chain combines TRBV27 with TRBJ2-1; D is undetermined. Trimming removed 1 base at V and 2 bases at J, with 9 bases between. Per germline, CDR1 MNHEY and CDR2 SMNVEV (reference sequence). The CDR3 totals 15 residues. CDR3 in amino acids: CASSLWATPYNEQFF. CDR3 nucleotide sequence: TGTGCCAGCAGTTTATGGGCTACTCCCTACAATGAGCAGTTCTTC.

CDR3 sequence reads: CASSDRNTGELFF. As DNA, the CDR3 is TGCGCCAGCAGTGACAGGAACACCGGGGAGCTGTTTTTT. The chain employs TRBV10-1 and TRBJ2-2; D call uncertain. Trimming cost V 3 bases and J 1 base, with 3 bases left between them. The CDR3 has 13 amino acids. Germline lookup yields CDR1 WNHNN and CDR2 SYGVQD (reference sequence).

This rearrangement joins TRBV19 to TRBJ2-1, with 11 bases fitting TRBD2. CDR1 and CDR2 (germline): LNHDA, SQIVND (reference sequence). V shed 3 bases, J shed 0 bases, and the junction held 7 bases outside the gene matches. The CDR3 consists of 18 residues. CDR3 in DNA: TGTGCCAGTAGTATGGATAGCGGGAGGGGAAGCTCCTACAATGAGCAGTTCTTC. As protein: CASSMDSGRGSSYNEQFF.

V is TRBV5-6 and J is TRBJ1-1, with a possible D match to TRBD1 (6 bases). This CDR3 has 15 amino acids. Per germline, CDR1 SGHDT and CDR2 YYEEEE. With 0 bases removed from V and 1 base from J, the gap between germline ends came to 10 bases. The CDR3 loop reads CASSLATGPNTEAFF. DNA for the CDR3: TGTGCCAGCAGCTTGGCCACAGGGCCGAACACTGAAGCTTTCTTT.

The gene calls are TRBV18 and TRBJ1-2, with TRBD1 matching 7 bases. CDR1 and CDR2 (germline): KGHSH, LQKENI. This CDR3 comprises 17 residues. V trimming: 2 bases; J trimming: 2 bases; junction bases outside the gene matches: 11. The CDR3 here is CASSPGWLKQGNYGYTF. The CDR3 nucleotides are TGTGCCAGCTCACCAGGTTGGCTTAAACAGGGGAACTATGGCTACACCTTC.

The V call is TRBV30, the J call TRBJ2-6; 7 nucleotides agree with TRBD2. This CDR3 is 13 amino acids long. V shed 5 bases, J shed 2 bases, and the junction held 0 bases outside the gene matches. Germline CDR1 and CDR2: GTSNPN and SVGIG (reference sequence). CDR3 loop: CAWAGAGANVLTF. DNA of the CDR3: TGTGCCTGGGCGGGGGCTGGGGCCAACGTCCTGACTTTC. The full variable domain, rest sourced from reference TRBV30 and TRBJ2-6, is SQTIHQWPATLVQPVGSPLSLECTVEGTSNPNLYWYRQAAGRGLQLLFYSVGIGQISSEVPQNLSASRPQDRQFILSSKKLLLSDSGFYLCAWAGAGANVLTFGAGSRLTVL.

This clone appeared once. The chain is built from TRBV11-3 and TRBJ2-1, with D uncertain. The CDR3 loop spans 15 amino acids. The germline V gene has CDR1 SGHNT and CDR2 YENEEA. V lost 5 bases to trimming and J lost 0 bases, with 11 bases between them. This CDR3 reads CASSPRVSSYNEQFF. The CDR3 DNA is TGTGCCAGCAGCCCTCGGGTATCCTCCTACAATGAGCAGTTCTTC.

This sequence joins TRBV5-6 and TRBJ2-3; 9 positions match TRBD2. CDR1 and CDR2 (germline): SGHDT, YYEEEE. The trim removed 2 bases at V and 4 bases at J, leaving 8 bases unmatched. This CDR3 region has 16 residues. The CDR3 loop is CASSFILAGLSDTQYF. The CDR3 coding sequence is TGTGCCAGCAGCTTTATCCTAGCGGGACTCTCAGATACGCAGTATTTT. Looking up the rest from reference TRBV5-6 and TRBJ2-3 gives the full variable domain: DAGVTQSPTHLIKTRGQQVTLRCSPKSGHDTVSWYQQALGQGPQFIFQYYEEEERQRGNFPDRFSGHQFPNYSSELNVNALLLGDSALYLCASSFILAGLSDTQYFGPGTRLTVL.

The J gene is TRBJ2-7, the V gene TRBV5-1; 7 bases map to TRBD2. This CDR3 comprises 14 residues. V gave up 1 base and J gave up 5 bases; unmatched junction bases: 6. Germline values: CDR1 SGHRS, CDR2 YFSETQ. The CDR3 sequence: CASSLFQAGNEQYF. In nucleotides, the CDR3 is TGCGCCAGCAGCTTGTTCCAAGCGGGGAACGAGCAGTACTTC.

The chain uses TRBV5-1 and TRBJ1-2, with D possibly being TRBD1 (6 bases). CDR3 length equals 17 residues. Germline V gene lookup returns CDR1 SGHRS and CDR2 YFSETQ. Between the trimmed V and J ends, which lost 3 bases and 5 bases, there was a span of 23 bases. CDR3 DNA sequence: TGCGCCAGCAGCTCTAATTACAGGGAGTACCCACCTTATGGCTACACCTTC. Translated: CASSSNYREYPPYGYTF.

This rearrangement joins TRBV7-2 to TRBJ1-5; D is perhaps TRBD1 (5 bases). The CDR3 contains 15 residues. Trimming stripped 5 bases from V and 6 bases from J, with 17 bases between. In germline, CDR1 is SGHTA, CDR2 FQGNSA. The CDR3 spells CASSPTAANGQPQHF. Written as DNA, the CDR3 is TGTGCCAGCAGCCCGACAGCCGCAAATGGTCAGCCCCAGCATTTT.

This chain joins TRBV9 and TRBJ1-6; weak D call: TRBD1 (5 bases). The CDR3 runs to 16 residues. Germline CDR1 SGDLS, CDR2 YYNGEE. V was pared by 4 bases and J by 0 bases, with 11 bases between. The CDR3 loop reads CASSPGAGSYNSPLHF. In nucleotides, the CDR3 is TGTGCCAGCAGCCCTGGGGCAGGCTCCTATAATTCACCCCTCCACTTT.

V is TRBV10-1 and J is TRBJ2-7, with TRBD1 as a possible D gene (5 bases). V was pared by 2 bases and J by 2 bases, with 7 bases between. The germline gives CDR1 WNHNN, CDR2 SYGVQD (reference sequence). The CDR3 contains 13 residues. The CDR3 nucleotides read TGCGCCAGCAGTGAGGGGGCTACCTACGAGCAGTACTTC. Its translation is CASSEGATYEQYF.

The chain uses TRBV11-2 and TRBJ2-5, with 8 bases that match TRBD2. Unmatched junction bases numbered 16, after V lost 2 bases and J lost 5 bases. From germline, CDR1 is SGHAT and CDR2 FQNNGV. CDR3 length: 18 amino acids. In nucleotides, the CDR3 is TGTGCCAGCAGCTTATTGTTTCTGCGGCGGGAGGTTATGGAGACCCAGTACTTC. As protein: CASSLLFLRREVMETQYF.

The chain carries TRBV28 and TRBJ2-1; tentative D call: TRBD2 (7 bases). V was cut by 4 bases and J by 7 bases, with 14 bases left in between. CDR3 length equals 14 residues. Germline CDR1 MDHEN, CDR2 SYDVKM. The CDR3, as DNA: TGTGCCAGCAGTTCGTCTCGGGGGGCAAATGAGCAGTTCTTC. As protein: CASSSSRGANEQFF.

The CDR3 bases are TGTGCCAGCAGACTTAATGGCTACACCTTC. Translating it yields CASRLNGYTF. The V gene is TRBV2, the J gene TRBJ1-2, with unresolved D. Trimming took off 6 bases at V and 6 bases at J, with 5 bases between the two ends. The CDR3 is made up of 10 amino acids. CDR1 is SNHLY and CDR2 is FYNNEI in the germline V gene.

CDR3 region: CSVESRAGTGELFF. The CDR3 nucleotides read TGCAGCGTTGAAAGCAGGGCAGGGACCGGGGAGCTGTTTTTT. This chain uses TRBV29-1 with TRBJ2-2; possible D gene TRBD1, 5 bases. This CDR3 has 14 residues. Looked up from germline, CDR1 is SQVTM and CDR2 is ANQGSEA. Trimming took off 2 bases at V and 5 bases at J, with 12 bases between the two ends.

The chain carries TRBV27 and TRBJ2-2; D ambiguous. The CDR3 spans 14 residues. The V end was cut by 1 base, the J end by 6 bases, with 9 bases between. Germline V lookup: CDR1 MNHEY, CDR2 SMNVEV (reference sequence). This chain's CDR3 is CASSLLQVPGELFF. The CDR3 nucleotides are TGTGCCAGCAGTTTATTGCAGGTCCCCGGGGAGCTGTTTTTT.

J is TRBJ1-5 and V is TRBV25-1; the match to TRBD1 covers 9 bases. This CDR3 comprises 15 residues. In germline, CDR1 is MGHDK, CDR2 SYGVNS. Trimming cost V 4 bases and J 5 bases; bases outside gene matches: 6. The DNA for the CDR3 is TGTGCCAGCAGTGGGGACAGGGATGGGGATCAGCCCCAGCATTTT. Its translation: CASSGDRDGDQPQHF.

V is TRBV5-1 and J is TRBJ2-7; 10 bases match TRBD1. This CDR3 comprises 14 residues. Germline-derived CDR1 and CDR2 are SGHRS and YFSETQ. The trim removed 5 bases at V and 5 bases at J, leaving 7 bases unmatched. CDR3 sequence reads: CASSPWDRGHEQYF. Here the CDR3 DNA reads TGCGCCAGCAGTCCCTGGGACAGGGGCCACGAGCAGTACTTC.

The V call is TRBV29-1, the J call TRBJ1-1; TRBD1 agrees at 8 bases. The V gene end was trimmed by 6 bases and the J gene end by 1 base; junction bases not matched to a gene: 13. This CDR3 has 16 residues. Looked up from germline, CDR1 is SQVTM and CDR2 is ANQGSEA. This CDR3 reads CSVLLGQGARNTEAFF. CDR3 bases: TGCAGCGTCCTACTCGGTCAGGGGGCTAGGAACACTGAAGCTTTCTTT. Supplemented by reference TRBV29-1 and TRBJ1-1, the full variable domain reads SAVISQKPSRDICQRGTSLTIQCQVDSQVTMMFWYRQQPGQSLTLIATANQGSEATYESGFVIDKFPISRPNLTFSTLTVSNMSPEDSSIYLCSVLLGQGARNTEAFFGQGTRLTVV.

This sequence joins TRBV7-9 and TRBJ1-2; 11 bases match TRBD1. The V gene end was trimmed by 6 bases and the J gene end by 7 bases; junction bases not matched to a gene: 10. This CDR3 is 15 amino acids long. Germline V CDR1 and CDR2: SEHNR, FQNEAQ (reference sequence). The CDR3 here is CASSRGTGGSGGYTF. As DNA, the CDR3 is TGTGCCAGCAGTCGTGGGACAGGGGGATCCGGTGGCTACACCTTC.